A single TCR beta chain is shown here with its context. The antigen is undetermined. Germline-derived CDR1 and CDR2 are KGHDR and SFDVKD. The CDR3 spans 16 residues. Unmatched junction bases numbered 10, after V lost 8 bases and J lost 5 bases. Construction of the TCRbeta library involved unique molecular identifiers. Each CDR3 protein is one row after TCRdb ran MiXCR on the PCR reads. The sample contains around 490,000 distinct CDR3 sequences, about 10% of which appear only once. This entry is derived from a study of T-cell reconstitution after alpha-beta-depleted transplantation in children. Broader study findings: The study reportedly traced alpha-beta T cells about two months after transplant to several hundred expanded graft clones. The authors attributed T-cell counts and diversity one year after transplant mostly to newly produced T cells.

The rearrangement uses TRBV24-1 and TRBJ2-3; 12 bases align to TRBD1. This TCR derives from a female patient aged 2-9 years who had a stem cell transplant for aplastic anemia, so the T cells may come from the graft donor. This sample comprised PBMCs, mostly from graft donor cells, obtained 180 days after TCRalphabeta/CD19-depleted stem cell transplant. This CDR3 reads CATTPGTGGNEDTQYF. CDR3 sequence (DNA): TGTGCCACCACTCCCGGGACAGGGGGCAATGAAGATACGCAGTATTTT.